These T cell receptor beta chains were read from a single sample in a study of blood T cells in healthy people across ages. TCRdb called the 5' RACE reads again in MiXCR, with one record for every CDR3 protein. The profile shows approximately 800,000 distinct CDR3 sequences, around 25% of them singletons. The sample also formed part of further work on T cells of mothers and their children.

Sequenced input: blood. The receptor set was obtained from a boy aged 5 to 17 in good health. The CDR3 runs from the conserved cysteine through the conserved F or W. D genes are given only for firm matches. The listing skips clone size in some rows; elsewhere it reads once, few, many or a size class.

j_gene: TRBJ2-5; d_gene: .; v_gene: TRBV5-1; abundance: few; CDR3aa: CASRVPGEETQYF; CDR3nt: TGCGCCAGCAGGGTCCCGGGCGAGGAGACCCAGTACTTC
j_gene: TRBJ1-4; d_gene: .; v_gene: TRBV19; abundance: .; CDR3aa: CASDTSGRVYEKLFF; CDR3nt: TGTGCCAGCGACACGTCGGGCAGGGTTTATGAAAAACTGTTTTTT
j_gene: TRBJ2-7; d_gene: TRBD2; v_gene: TRBV20-1; abundance: .; CDR3aa: CSAMGLAGEVVGYEQYF; CDR3nt: TGCAGTGCTATGGGACTAGCGGGAGAGGTAGTAGGCTACGAGCAGTACTTC
j_gene: TRBJ2-7; d_gene: .; v_gene: TRBV20-1; abundance: .; CDR3aa: CSARGRGTATSYEQYF; CDR3nt: TGCAGTGCTAGAGGAAGGGGGACTGCCACCTCCTACGAGCAGTACTTC
j_gene: TRBJ1-2; d_gene: .; v_gene: TRBV7-2; abundance: few; CDR3aa: CASSIRWAEPYGYTF; CDR3nt: TGTGCCAGCAGCATCCGGTGGGCAGAGCCCTATGGCTACACCTTC
j_gene: TRBJ1-2; d_gene: .; v_gene: TRBV7-9; abundance: .; CDR3aa: CASSPGGYYTF; CDR3nt: TGTGCCAGCAGCCCCGGAGGGTACTACACCTTC
j_gene: TRBJ2-2; d_gene: TRBD1; v_gene: TRBV3-1; abundance: .; CDR3aa: CASSQPGQGENTGELFF; CDR3nt: TGTGCCAGCAGCCAGCCGGGACAGGGGGAGAACACCGGGGAGCTGTTTTTT
j_gene: TRBJ2-1; d_gene: .; v_gene: TRBV28; abundance: few; CDR3aa: CASSYGIGQLNPNEQFF; CDR3nt: TGTGCCAGCAGTTATGGGATTGGGCAACTTAACCCCAATGAGCAGTTCTTC
j_gene: TRBJ2-5; d_gene: .; v_gene: TRBV5-1; abundance: few; CDR3aa: CASSGGQASETQYF; CDR3nt: TGCGCCAGCAGCGGTGGCCAGGCGTCGGAGACCCAGTACTTC
j_gene: TRBJ1-4; d_gene: TRBD1; v_gene: TRBV24-1; abundance: .; CDR3aa: CATSDSTGKKLFF; CDR3nt: TGTGCCACCAGTGATTCGACAGGGAAGAAACTGTTTTTT
j_gene: TRBJ1-2; d_gene: .; v_gene: TRBV3-1; abundance: .; CDR3aa: CASSRAGLYGYTF; CDR3nt: TGTGCCAGCAGCCGCGCGGGACTCTATGGCTACACCTTC
j_gene: TRBJ2-1; d_gene: .; v_gene: TRBV20-1; abundance: .; CDR3aa: CSAISSYNEQFF; CDR3nt: TGCAGTGCCATCAGCTCCTACAATGAGCAGTTCTTC
j_gene: TRBJ1-6; d_gene: .; v_gene: TRBV7-2; abundance: .; CDR3aa: CASSFGLAYSPLHF; CDR3nt: TGTGCCAGCAGCTTTGGCCTGGCCTATTCACCCCTCCACTTT
j_gene: TRBJ1-2; d_gene: .; v_gene: TRBV7-2; abundance: .; CDR3aa: CASSPTEGNHGYTF; CDR3nt: TGTGCCAGCAGCCCAACAGAGGGGAACCATGGCTACACCTTC
j_gene: TRBJ2-5; d_gene: .; v_gene: TRBV9; abundance: .; CDR3aa: CASSPGPRTEETQYF; CDR3nt: TGTGCCAGCAGTCCGGGACCCCGGACGGAAGAGACCCAGTACTTC
j_gene: TRBJ1-1; d_gene: .; v_gene: TRBV4-1; abundance: .; CDR3aa: CDSSQGLQVGMNTEAFF; CDR3nt: TGCGACAGCAGCCAGGGTCTTCAGGTAGGGATGAACACTGAAGCTTTCTTT
j_gene: TRBJ1-2; d_gene: TRBD1; v_gene: TRBV7-2; abundance: few; CDR3aa: CASSLMRQGLFNYGYTF; CDR3nt: TGTGCCAGCAGCTTAATGAGACAGGGCCTTTTTAACTATGGCTACACCTTC
j_gene: TRBJ1-2; d_gene: .; v_gene: TRBV20-1; abundance: few; CDR3aa: CSARDPYRRGYTF; CDR3nt: TGCAGTGCTAGAGATCCCTACAGGAGGGGCTACACCTTC
j_gene: TRBJ2-5; d_gene: .; v_gene: TRBV11-2; abundance: few; CDR3aa: CASSLIGTGKETQYF; CDR3nt: TGTGCCAGCAGCTTAATTGGGACTGGTAAAGAGACCCAGTACTTC
j_gene: TRBJ1-2; d_gene: .; v_gene: TRBV7-6; abundance: .; CDR3aa: CASSPGPLSTDGYTF; CDR3nt: TGTGCCAGCAGCCCCGGTCCCCTCAGCACGGATGGCTACACCTTC
j_gene: TRBJ1-1; d_gene: TRBD1; v_gene: TRBV20-1; abundance: .; CDR3aa: CSARVYGTGHPNTEAFF; CDR3nt: TGCAGTGCTAGAGTCTACGGGACAGGGCACCCGAACACTGAAGCTTTCTTT
j_gene: TRBJ2-7; d_gene: .; v_gene: TRBV28; abundance: few; CDR3aa: CASSWRGSYEQYF; CDR3nt: TGTGCCAGCTCGTGGCGGGGATCCTACGAGCAGTACTTC
j_gene: TRBJ2-5; d_gene: TRBD2; v_gene: TRBV4-3; abundance: many; CDR3aa: CASSQSGTSGSETQYF; CDR3nt: TGCGCCAGCAGCCAATCCGGGACTAGCGGGTCGGAGACCCAGTACTTC
j_gene: TRBJ1-1; d_gene: .; v_gene: TRBV4-3; abundance: few; CDR3aa: CASSQRPWDTEAFF; CDR3nt: TGCGCCAGCAGCCAACGACCGTGGGACACTGAAGCTTTCTTT
j_gene: TRBJ2-1; d_gene: .; v_gene: TRBV11-3; abundance: .; CDR3aa: CASSLDPQGSEQFF; CDR3nt: TGTGCCAGCAGCTTAGACCCACAGGGTAGTGAGCAGTTCTTC
j_gene: TRBJ1-1; d_gene: .; v_gene: TRBV5-1; abundance: .; CDR3aa: CASSRSHGEDEAFF; CDR3nt: TGCGCCAGCAGCCGCTCGCACGGAGAGGATGAAGCTTTCTTT
j_gene: TRBJ2-5; d_gene: .; v_gene: TRBV7-9; abundance: many; CDR3aa: CASREPGRPQETQYF; CDR3nt: TGTGCCAGCAGAGAACCGGGACGGCCTCAAGAGACCCAGTACTTC
j_gene: TRBJ2-7; d_gene: .; v_gene: TRBV7-9; abundance: many; CDR3aa: CASSHFPSNSGFTYEQYF; CDR3nt: TGTGCCAGCAGCCATTTTCCATCCAATTCGGGGTTCACCTACGAGCAGTACTTC
j_gene: TRBJ2-1; d_gene: TRBD2; v_gene: TRBV20-1; abundance: .; CDR3aa: CSARVGLAVGYNEQFF; CDR3nt: TGCAGTGCTAGAGTAGGCCTAGCGGTTGGGTACAATGAGCAGTTCTTC
j_gene: TRBJ1-2; d_gene: TRBD1; v_gene: TRBV6-5; abundance: few; CDR3aa: CASSYSTGTGGYGYTF; CDR3nt: TGTGCCAGCAGTTACTCCACTGGGACAGGGGGCTATGGCTACACCTTC
j_gene: TRBJ1-5; d_gene: .; v_gene: TRBV12-3/TRBV12-4; abundance: many; CDR3aa: CASSSQGNQPQHF; CDR3nt: TGTGCCAGCAGCTCCCAGGGAAATCAGCCCCAGCATTTT
j_gene: TRBJ1-4; d_gene: .; v_gene: TRBV11-2; abundance: .; CDR3aa: CASSPGDTEKLFF; CDR3nt: TGTGCCAGCAGCCCTGGGGACACGGAAAAACTGTTTTTT
j_gene: TRBJ2-4; d_gene: .; v_gene: TRBV28; abundance: many; CDR3aa: CASRSEILAKNIQYF; CDR3nt: TGTGCCAGCAGATCAGAGATTTTAGCCAAAAACATTCAGTACTTC
j_gene: TRBJ2-5; d_gene: TRBD1; v_gene: TRBV10-3; abundance: .; CDR3aa: CAISESKKGTGHETQYF; CDR3nt: TGTGCCATCAGTGAGTCGAAAAAGGGGACAGGGCACGAGACCCAGTACTTC
j_gene: TRBJ2-2; d_gene: .; v_gene: TRBV27; abundance: few; CDR3aa: CASSPTPRGARTGELFF; CDR3nt: TGTGCCAGCAGTCCCACGCCCCGGGGGGCCCGGACCGGGGAGCTGTTTTTT
j_gene: TRBJ1-2; d_gene: TRBD1; v_gene: TRBV20-1; abundance: .; CDR3aa: CSAADPTGQGGLHGYTF; CDR3nt: TGCAGTGCCGCCGATCCCACGGGACAGGGAGGTCTACATGGCTACACCTTC
j_gene: TRBJ2-1; d_gene: TRBD2; v_gene: TRBV20-1; abundance: .; CDR3aa: CSAPGLAGGAYNEQFF; CDR3nt: TGCAGTGCTCCGGGACTAGCGGGAGGAGCCTACAATGAGCAGTTCTTC